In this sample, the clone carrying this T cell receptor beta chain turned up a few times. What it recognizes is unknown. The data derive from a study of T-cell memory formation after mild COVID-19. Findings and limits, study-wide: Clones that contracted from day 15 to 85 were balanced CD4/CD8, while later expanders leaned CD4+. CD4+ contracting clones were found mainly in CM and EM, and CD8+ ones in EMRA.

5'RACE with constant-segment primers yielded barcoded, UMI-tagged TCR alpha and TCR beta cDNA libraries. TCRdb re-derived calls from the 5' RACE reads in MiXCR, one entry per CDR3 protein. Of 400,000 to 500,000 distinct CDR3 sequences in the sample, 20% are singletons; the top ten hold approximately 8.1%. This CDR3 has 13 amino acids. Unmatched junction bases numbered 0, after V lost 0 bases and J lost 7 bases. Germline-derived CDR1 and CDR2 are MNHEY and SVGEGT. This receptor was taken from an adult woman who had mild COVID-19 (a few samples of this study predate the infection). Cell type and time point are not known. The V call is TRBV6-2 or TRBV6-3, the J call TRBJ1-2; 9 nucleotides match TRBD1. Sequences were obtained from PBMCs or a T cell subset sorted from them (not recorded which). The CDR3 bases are TGTGCCAGCAGTTACTCGGGACAGGGTGGCTACACCTTC. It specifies CASSYSGQGGYTF.